What follows are 10 T cell receptor beta chains derived from one specimen sequenced in a study of CD4+ T cells in melanoma. TCRdb keeps only in-frame clones here, not all; method: immunoSEQ multiplex PCR. The data hold about 140,000 clones, with about nine tenths observed a single time. The source is a human donor with melanoma.

The chain joins TRBV6-5 to TRBJ2-2; 10 bases agree with TRBD2. Germline assignment: CDR1 MNHEY and CDR2 SVGAGI. This CDR3 region has 16 residues. V lost 0 bases to trimming and J lost 7 bases; unmatched junction nucleotides: 5. This chain's CDR3 is CASSYSLAGVGGELFF. In nucleotides, the CDR3 is TGTGCCAGCAGTTACTCGCTAGCGGGGGTTGGCGGGGAGCTGTTTTTT.

This clone appeared a single time. V is TRBV21-1 and J is TRBJ1-3; the table calls TRBD1, which could not be checked here. TRBV21-1 is an annotated pseudogene. This CDR3 has 16 amino acids. The CDR3: CASSKAYRVRLYTIYF. CDR3 sequence (DNA): TGTGCCAGCAGCAAAGCGTACAGGGTGCGGTTGTACACCATATATTTT.

The V and J genes are TRBV7-9 and TRBJ1-4; D unclear. The CDR3 loop spans 15 amino acids. Germline values: CDR1 SEHNR, CDR2 FQNEAQ (reference sequence). Trimming pared 8 bases from V and 0 bases from J, leaving 13 bases between. The CDR3 sequence is CASCQEGATNEKLFF. DNA of the CDR3: TGTGCCAGCTGTCAAGAGGGTGCAACTAATGAAAAACTGTTTTTT.

Concerning this clone itself: The junction departs from the called germline gene at one end, perhaps through a read error. The CDR3 sequence: CASSFREGYEQYF. In DNA, the CDR3 is TGTGCTAGCAGCTTCAGGGAGGGCTACGAGCAGTACTTC. This chain links TRBV7-7 with TRBJ2-7; 7 bases map to TRBD2. This CDR3 has 13 amino acids. Germline loops: CDR1 SSHAT, CDR2 FNYEAQ (reference sequence).

The rearrangement uses TRBV5-6 and TRBJ1-2, with 9 bases that match TRBD1. The length of the CDR3 is 17 residues. Germline CDR1 and CDR2: SGHDT and YYEEEE. With V trimmed by 0 bases and J by 0 bases, 6 bases remained unmatched. The CDR3 loop reads CASSLGATGGANYGYTF. The CDR3, as DNA: TGTGCCAGCAGCTTGGGTGCGACAGGGGGGGCTAACTATGGCTACACCTTC.

The gene calls are TRBV2 and TRBJ2-3, with a tentative D call TRBD1 (5 bases). CDR1 SNHLY and CDR2 FYNNEI come from the germline V gene. The CDR3 covers 16 residues. The V gene lost 4 bases and the J gene lost 3 bases, with 17 bases spanning the gap. The CDR3 sequence is CASSAAGVSGTDTQYF. The CDR3 DNA sequence: TGTGCCAGCAGTGCGGCTGGGGTTTCAGGGACAGATACGCAGTATTTT.

V and J are TRBV29-1 and TRBJ2-3, with 8 bases identical to TRBD2. The junction had 2 bases not matched to a gene; V was cut back by 4 bases and J by 2 bases. The CDR3 has 13 residues. CDR1 SQVTM and CDR2 ANQGSEA come from the germline V gene. CDR3 nucleotide sequence: TGCAGCGTTGCCGGGGGGGTCACAGATACGCAGTATTTT. As protein: CSVAGGVTDTQYF.

J is TRBJ2-7 and V is TRBV19; D perhaps matches TRBD2 (5 bases). This CDR3 is 13 amino acids long. V was clipped by 9 bases and J by 6 bases, with 18 bases between them. Germline assignment: CDR1 LNHDA and CDR2 SQIVND (reference sequence). The CDR3 protein is CASQDSPGSEQYF. The DNA of the CDR3 is TGTGCCAGCCAGGACTCCCCTGGGAGCGAGCAGTACTTC. The whole variable domain, remainder taken from reference TRBV19 and TRBJ2-7, is DGGITQSPKYLFRKEGQNVTLSCEQNLNHDAMYWYRQDPGQGLRLIYYSQIVNDFQKGDIAEGYSVSREKKESFPLTVTSAQKNPTAFYLCASQDSPGSEQYFGPGTRLTVT.

The chain links TRBV9 to TRBJ1-3; D remains unclear. The CDR3 runs to 15 residues. Germline V gene sequence: CDR1 SGDLS, CDR2 YYNGEE. The V end was cut by 0 bases, the J end by 0 bases, with 7 bases between. CDR3 DNA: TGTGCCAGCAGCGTAGCGGGGATCTCTGGAAACACCATATATTTT. Its protein is CASSVAGISGNTIYF.

This rearrangement joins TRBV29-1 to TRBJ2-3; D unclear. The V gene lost 5 bases and the J gene lost 6 bases, with 12 bases spanning the gap. CDR1 and CDR2 (germline): SQVTM, ANQGSEA. The CDR3 covers 12 residues. CDR3 nucleotide sequence: TGCAGCGTTTTAAGAGCCTCGGATACGCAGTATTTT. Protein: CSVLRASDTQYF.